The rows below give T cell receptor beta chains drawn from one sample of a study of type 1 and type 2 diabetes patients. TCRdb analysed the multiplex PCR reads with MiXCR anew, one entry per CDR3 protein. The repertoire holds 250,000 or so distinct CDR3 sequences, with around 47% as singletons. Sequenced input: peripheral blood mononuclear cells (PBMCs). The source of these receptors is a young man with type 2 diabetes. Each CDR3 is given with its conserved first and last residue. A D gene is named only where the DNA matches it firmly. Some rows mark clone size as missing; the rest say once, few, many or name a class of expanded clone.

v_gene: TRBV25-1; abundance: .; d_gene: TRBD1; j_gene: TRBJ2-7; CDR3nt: TGTGCCAGCAGCCCTCGCCGACAGGGGGTAATCGAGCAGTACTTC; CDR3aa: CASSPRRQGVIEQYF
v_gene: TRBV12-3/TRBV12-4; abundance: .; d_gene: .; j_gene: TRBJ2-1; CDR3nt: TGTGCCAGCAGTATTTTCTACAATGAGCAGTTCTTC; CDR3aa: CASSIFYNEQFF
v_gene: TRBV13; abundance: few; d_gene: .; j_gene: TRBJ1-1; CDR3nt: TGTGCCAGCAGCGTAGTTCAGGGATCTGAAGCTTTCTTT; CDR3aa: CASSVVQGSEAFF
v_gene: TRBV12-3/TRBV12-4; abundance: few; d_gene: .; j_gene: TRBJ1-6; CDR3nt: TGTGCCAGCAGAGGGACCTCCAATTCACCCCTCCACTTT; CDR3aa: CASRGTSNSPLHF
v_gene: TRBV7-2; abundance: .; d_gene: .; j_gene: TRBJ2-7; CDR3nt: TGTGCCAGCAGCGGACCGGGCCGAACAGGTGGTTACGAGCAGTACTTC; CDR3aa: CASSGPGRTGGYEQYF
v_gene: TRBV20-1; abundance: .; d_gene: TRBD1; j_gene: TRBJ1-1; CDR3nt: TGCAGTGCTACAACAGGGGTACGGACTGAAGCTTTCTTT; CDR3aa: CSATTGVRTEAFF
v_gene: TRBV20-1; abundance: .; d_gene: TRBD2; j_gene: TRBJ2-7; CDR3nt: TGCAGTGCTAGGGACCAACTAGCGGGGTTGAACGAGCAGTACTTC; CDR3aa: CSARDQLAGLNEQYF
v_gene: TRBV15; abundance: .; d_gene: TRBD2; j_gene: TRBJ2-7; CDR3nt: TGTGCCACCAGCAGGGGGGGGGTCCACGAGCAGTACTTC; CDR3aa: CATSRGGVHEQYF
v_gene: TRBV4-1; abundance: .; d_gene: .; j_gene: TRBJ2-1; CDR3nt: TGTGCCAGCAGCCCTACACATGAGCAGTTCTTC; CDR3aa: CASSPTHEQFF
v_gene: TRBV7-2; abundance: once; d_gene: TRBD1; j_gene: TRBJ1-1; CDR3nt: TGTGCCAGCAGCTCCCTGAGGGGGCAGAGCACTGAAGCTTTCTTT; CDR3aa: CASSSLRGQSTEAFF
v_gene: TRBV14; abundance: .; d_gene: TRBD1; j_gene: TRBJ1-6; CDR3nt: TGTGCCAGCAGCGTACCAGGAGACAGGGATGGTAATTCACCCCTCCACTTT; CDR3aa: CASSVPGDRDGNSPLHF
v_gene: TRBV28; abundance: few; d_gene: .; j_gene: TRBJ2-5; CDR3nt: TGTGCCAGCAGTCTCCGGGGGAAAGAGACCCAGTACTTC; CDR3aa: CASSLRGKETQYF
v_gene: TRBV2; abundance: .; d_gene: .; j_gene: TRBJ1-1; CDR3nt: TGTGCCAGCAGTGAAGCGCTGGGGTCTGAAGCTTTCTTT; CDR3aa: CASSEALGSEAFF
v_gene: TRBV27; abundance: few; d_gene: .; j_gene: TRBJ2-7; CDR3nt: TGTGCCAGCAGTTTATCGAGCCAGGGCAACGACGAGCAGTACTTC; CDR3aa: CASSLSSQGNDEQYF
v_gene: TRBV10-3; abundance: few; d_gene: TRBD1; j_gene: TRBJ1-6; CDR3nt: TGTGCCATCAGAACAGGGGCGGATAATTCACCCCTCCACTTT; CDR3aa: CAIRTGADNSPLHF
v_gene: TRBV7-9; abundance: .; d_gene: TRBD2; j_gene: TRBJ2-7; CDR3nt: TGTGCCAGCAGCCTAACCGCGGGGGGCTACGAGCAGTACTTC; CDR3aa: CASSLTAGGYEQYF
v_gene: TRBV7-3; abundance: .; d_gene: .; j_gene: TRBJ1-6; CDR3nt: TGTGCCAGCAGCTTTACAGGGAACGGGCCCCTCCACTTT; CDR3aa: CASSFTGNGPLHF
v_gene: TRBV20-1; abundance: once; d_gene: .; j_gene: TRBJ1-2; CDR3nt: TGCAGTGCTAGTACTTCAGGGGTGGGTGGCTACACCTTC; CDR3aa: CSASTSGVGGYTF
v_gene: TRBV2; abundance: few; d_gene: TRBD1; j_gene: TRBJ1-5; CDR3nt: TGTGCCAGCAGGGAGCCGACAGGGTCGGGCAATCAGCCCCAGCATTTT; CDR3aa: CASREPTGSGNQPQHF
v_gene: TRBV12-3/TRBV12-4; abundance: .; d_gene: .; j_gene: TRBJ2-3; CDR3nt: TGTGCCAGCAGTTTGCGGCGGGATGCAGATACGCAGTATTTT; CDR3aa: CASSLRRDADTQYF
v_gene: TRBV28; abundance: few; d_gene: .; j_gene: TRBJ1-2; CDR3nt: TGTGCCAGCAGTTTAGGCCTATATGGCTACACCTTC; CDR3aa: CASSLGLYGYTF
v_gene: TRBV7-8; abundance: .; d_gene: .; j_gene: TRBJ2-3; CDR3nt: TGTGCCAGCAGTGAAAAGGGGGGCACAGATACGCAGTATTTT; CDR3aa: CASSEKGGTDTQYF
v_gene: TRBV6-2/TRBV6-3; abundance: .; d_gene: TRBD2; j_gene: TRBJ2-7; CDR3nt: TGTGCCAGCAGACCCTCGGGACTAGCGGGGCCTAACTCCTACGAGCAGTACTTC; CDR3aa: CASRPSGLAGPNSYEQYF
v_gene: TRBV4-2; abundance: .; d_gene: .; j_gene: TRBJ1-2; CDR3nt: TGTGCCAGCAGCCAAGATAGGGCAGTAGGAGGCTACACCTTC; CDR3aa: CASSQDRAVGGYTF
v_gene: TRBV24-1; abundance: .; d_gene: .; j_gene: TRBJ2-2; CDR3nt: TGTGCCACCAGTGATTTGCCCTTTGGGGAGCTGTTTTTT; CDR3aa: CATSDLPFGELFF
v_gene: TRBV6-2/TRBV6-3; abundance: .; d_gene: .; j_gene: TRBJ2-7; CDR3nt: TGTGCCAGCACCGGGACGGTTGTCTCCTACGAGCAGTACTTC; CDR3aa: CASTGTVVSYEQYF
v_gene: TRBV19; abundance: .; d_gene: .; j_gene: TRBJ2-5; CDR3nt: TGTGCCAGTAGTATGGGGGGGGCGCGTGAGACCCAGTACTTC; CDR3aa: CASSMGGARETQYF
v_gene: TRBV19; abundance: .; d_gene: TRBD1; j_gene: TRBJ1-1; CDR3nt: TGTGCCAGTAGTCTCGGGACAGGGGGGATACCGAGCACTGAAGCTTTCTTT; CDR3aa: CASSLGTGGIPSTEAFF
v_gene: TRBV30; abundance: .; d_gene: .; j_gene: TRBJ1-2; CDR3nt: TGTGCCTGGCCTTCGACCGTACAGGGAGGCGGCTACACCTTC; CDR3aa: CAWPSTVQGGGYTF
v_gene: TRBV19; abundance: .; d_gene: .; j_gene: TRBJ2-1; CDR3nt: TGTGCCAGTAGTATTTTCGGGACCGACGCGTATAATGAGCAGTTCTTC; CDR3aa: CASSIFGTDAYNEQFF
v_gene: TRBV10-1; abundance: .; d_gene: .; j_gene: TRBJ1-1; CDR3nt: TGCGCCAGCGGTGAGTATCGGAACACTGAAGCTTTCTTT; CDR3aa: CASGEYRNTEAFF
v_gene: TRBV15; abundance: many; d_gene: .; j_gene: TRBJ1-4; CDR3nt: TGTGCCACCAGCAGAGATCGAGGGGGGAATGAAAAACTGTTTTTT; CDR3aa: CATSRDRGGNEKLFF
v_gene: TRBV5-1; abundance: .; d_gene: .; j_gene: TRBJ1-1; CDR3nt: TGCGCCAGCAGCCCTGGCTCTGGCAAAAAGAACACTGAAGCTTTCTTT; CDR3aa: CASSPGSGKKNTEAFF
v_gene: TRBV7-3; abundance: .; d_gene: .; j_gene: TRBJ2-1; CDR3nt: TGCGCCAGCAGCCAAGATACCGTGGGCAATGAGCAGTTCTTC; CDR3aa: CASSQDTVGNEQFF
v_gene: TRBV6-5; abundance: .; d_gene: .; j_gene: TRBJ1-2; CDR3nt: TGTGCCAGCAGTCCAGGAGGGGCCGTTGGCTACACCTTC; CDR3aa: CASSPGGAVGYTF
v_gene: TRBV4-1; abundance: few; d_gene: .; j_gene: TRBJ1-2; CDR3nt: TGTGCCAGCAGCCAAACCGGGATATCAAACTATGGCTACACCTTC; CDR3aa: CASSQTGISNYGYTF
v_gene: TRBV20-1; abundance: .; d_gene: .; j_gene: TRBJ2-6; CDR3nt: TGCAGTGCTAAACAGAACTCTGGGGCCAACGTCCTGACTTTC; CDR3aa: CSAKQNSGANVLTF
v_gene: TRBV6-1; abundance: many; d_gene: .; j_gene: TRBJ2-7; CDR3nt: TGTGCCAGCAAGGACAACGCCTACGAGCAGTACTTC; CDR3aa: CASKDNAYEQYF
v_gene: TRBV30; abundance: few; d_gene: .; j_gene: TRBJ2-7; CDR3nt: TGTGCCTGGAGTCCGGCAGCTAACGAGCAGTACTTC; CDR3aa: CAWSPAANEQYF
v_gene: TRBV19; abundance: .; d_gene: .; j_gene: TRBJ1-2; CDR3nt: TGTGCCAGTAGTATTGCAGGGTCCTATGGCTACACCTTC; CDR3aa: CASSIAGSYGYTF
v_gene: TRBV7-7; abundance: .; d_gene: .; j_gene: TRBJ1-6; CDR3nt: TGTGCCAGCAGCTTAACCCCCACCACCTCTAACAGGGTTGGTAATTCACCCCTCCACTTT; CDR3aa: CASSLTPTTSNRVGNSPLHF
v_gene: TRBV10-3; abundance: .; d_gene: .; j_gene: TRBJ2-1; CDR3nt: TGTGCCATCAGGGGGAAAGGGGATGAGCAGTTCTTC; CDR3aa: CAIRGKGDEQFF
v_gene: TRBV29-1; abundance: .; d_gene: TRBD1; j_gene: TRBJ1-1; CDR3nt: TGCAGCGTTGAACCCCGGGACAGGGGGTTGTGGGCCGACACTGAAGCTTTCTTT; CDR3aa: CSVEPRDRGLWADTEAFF
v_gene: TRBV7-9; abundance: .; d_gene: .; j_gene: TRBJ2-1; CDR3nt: TGTGCCAGCAGCGTAGTACCCGGGATTGAGCAGTTCTTC; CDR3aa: CASSVVPGIEQFF
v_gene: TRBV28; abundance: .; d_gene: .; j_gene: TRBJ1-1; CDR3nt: TGTGCCAGCAGTTTTAGGAGGTCCCCGTGGACTGAAGCTTTCTTT; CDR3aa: CASSFRRSPWTEAFF
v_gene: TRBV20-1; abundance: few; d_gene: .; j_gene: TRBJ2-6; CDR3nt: TGCAGTTCACCGATGGCTGGGGCCAACGTCCTGACTTTC; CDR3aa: CSSPMAGANVLTF
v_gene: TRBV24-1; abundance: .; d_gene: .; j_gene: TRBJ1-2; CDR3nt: TGTGCCACCAGTGACCCGGCGGGGGGATCCCATGGCTACACCTTC; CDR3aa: CATSDPAGGSHGYTF
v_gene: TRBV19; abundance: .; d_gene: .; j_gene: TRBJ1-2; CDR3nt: TGTGCCAGTAGTCCCGATGGGGGGTTTGGTGGCTACACCTTC; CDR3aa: CASSPDGGFGGYTF
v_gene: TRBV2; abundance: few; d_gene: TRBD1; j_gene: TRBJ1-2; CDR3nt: TGTGCCAGCAGTCCGGACAGGGCCCGAAGTGGCTATGGCTACACCTTC; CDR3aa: CASSPDRARSGYGYTF
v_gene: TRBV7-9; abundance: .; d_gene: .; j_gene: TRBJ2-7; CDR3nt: TGTGCCAGCAGCTTAGCCCGTTTAAGGGTAGGCCTCCTCTCCTACGAGCAGTACTTC; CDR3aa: CASSLARLRVGLLSYEQYF